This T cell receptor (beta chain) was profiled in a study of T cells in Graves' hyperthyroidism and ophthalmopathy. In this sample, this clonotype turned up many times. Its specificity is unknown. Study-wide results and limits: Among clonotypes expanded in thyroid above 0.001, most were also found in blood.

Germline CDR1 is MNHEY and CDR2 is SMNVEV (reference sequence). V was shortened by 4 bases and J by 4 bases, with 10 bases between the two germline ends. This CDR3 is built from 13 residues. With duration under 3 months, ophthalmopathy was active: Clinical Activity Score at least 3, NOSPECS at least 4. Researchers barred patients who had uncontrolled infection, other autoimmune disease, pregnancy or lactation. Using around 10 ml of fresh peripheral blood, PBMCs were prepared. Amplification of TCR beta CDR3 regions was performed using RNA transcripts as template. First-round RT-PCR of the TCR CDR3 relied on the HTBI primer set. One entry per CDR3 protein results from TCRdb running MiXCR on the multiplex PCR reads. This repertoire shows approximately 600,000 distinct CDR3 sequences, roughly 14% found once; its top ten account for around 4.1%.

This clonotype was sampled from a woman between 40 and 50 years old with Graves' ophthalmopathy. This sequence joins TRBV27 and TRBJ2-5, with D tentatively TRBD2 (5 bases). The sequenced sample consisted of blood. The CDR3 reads CASSSMDLETQYF. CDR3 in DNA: TGTGCCAGCAGTTCCATGGACTTAGAGACCCAGTACTTC.